Below, 12 T cell receptor beta chains from the same sample are listed, as sequenced in a study of T cell clones after liver transplantation (dated by TCRdb to the late 2010s). Receptor amplification or capture employed the immunoSEQ multiplex PCR assay. The table was pulled from immuneACCESS by TCRdb, which kept in-frame rearrangements only. Such tables lose some clones; where checked, under half of the loss comes from unresolved V genes, and the rest has no known cause. This sample comprises about 1,300 clones, 29% of them detected only once. 20% to 25% of the sample belongs to the ten largest clones. Which antigens these TCRs recognize remains unknown. To define alloreactive TCRbeta sequences, the proliferating CFSE-low cells from the MLR were sequenced. The sample comprised CD8+ T cells from PBMCs cultured with third-party cells. These receptors came from a human patient who received a liver transplant. Because of the transplant, the T cells may be the graft donor's rather than the patient's own.

The chain links TRBV27 to TRBJ2-3; 9 nucleotides match TRBD2. V dropped 3 bases and J dropped 4; count of bases not matched to a gene: 8. The germline gives CDR1 MNHEY, CDR2 SMNVEV (reference sequence). The CDR3 loop spans 16 amino acids. CDR3 protein: CASSFVLAGGADTQYF. The CDR3 region has the DNA TGTGCCAGCAGTTTCGTATTGGCGGGAGGGGCAGATACGCAGTATTTT.

CDR3: CASSYGMGSYEQYF. Written as DNA, the CDR3 is TGTGCCAGCAGTTACGGTATGGGGAGCTACGAGCAGTACTTC. The chain joins TRBV9 to TRBJ2-7; D might be TRBD2 (5 bases). V was cut by 5 bases and J by 3 bases, with 15 bases left in between. In germline, CDR1 is SGDLS, CDR2 YYNGEE. The CDR3 sequence is 14 residues long.

The V gene is TRBV6-5, the J gene TRBJ2-7; D ambiguous. V lost 6 bases, J lost 2 bases, and 8 bases lay in between. The CDR3 length is 12 residues. The V gene's germline CDR1 is MNHEY and CDR2 SVGAGI. The CDR3 sequence: CASSLVAYEQYF. The CDR3 DNA sequence: TGTGCCAGCAGCTTAGTGGCCTACGAGCAGTACTTC.

This clone was counted only a few times. The chain uses TRBV6-6 and TRBJ1-1; the D is unclear. This CDR3 is 14 amino acids long. Germline V gene lookup returns CDR1 MNHNY and CDR2 SVGAGI (reference sequence). V was pared by 2 bases and J by 7 bases, with 14 bases between. The CDR3 reads CASSYEDIISEAFF. The DNA of the CDR3 is TGTGCCAGCAGTTACGAAGACATTATCAGTGAAGCTTTCTTT.

V is TRBV7-2 and J is TRBJ1-2, with TRBD1 identical over 7 bases. The germline gives CDR1 SGHTA, CDR2 FQGNSA. The CDR3 totals 14 residues. The ends lost 5 bases at V and 4 bases at J; junction bases unmatched: 7. CDR3 loop: CASSPGGGLYGYTF. Here the CDR3 DNA reads TGTGCCAGCAGCCCAGGGGGGGGTCTCTATGGCTACACCTTC.

The chain joins TRBV7-1 to TRBJ2-5, with D possibly being TRBD1 (5 bases). TRBV7-1 is filed as an ORF, its function uncertain. There are 15 residues in the CDR3. V was cut by 4 bases and J by 3 bases, with 15 bases left in between. The CDR3 here is CASSLLGHVKETQYF. The CDR3, as DNA: TGTGCCAGCAGCTTACTCGGACACGTAAAAGAGACCCAGTACTTC.

The CDR3: CASRPGTGGGYTF. As DNA, the CDR3 is TGTGCCAGCAGGCCTGGGACAGGGGGAGGCTACACCTTC. This chain links TRBV6-1 with TRBJ1-2; 11 positions agree with TRBD1. The CDR3 has 13 amino acids. Per the germline V gene, CDR1 is MNHNS and CDR2 is SASEGT. The V segment lost 6 bases and the J segment 8 bases; nucleotides outside the gene matches: 5.

V is TRBV27 and J is TRBJ2-5; unclear D gene. Trimming stripped 4 bases from V and 0 bases from J, with 12 bases between. The CDR3 is 15 residues long. CDR1 MNHEY and CDR2 SMNVEV come from the germline V gene (reference sequence). The CDR3 bases are TGTGCCAGCAGTTCTCCGTTTAGGTACCAAGAGACCCAGTACTTC. It specifies CASSSPFRYQETQYF.

This clone turned up a few times. A much bigger clone sits one base away, suggesting this may be a read error. The chain combines TRBV7-4 with TRBJ2-7; 10 bases agree with TRBD1. Per germline, CDR1 SGHVT and CDR2 SQSDAQ. The J segment lost 3 bases and the V segment lost 5 bases, leaving 4 bases of the junction unmatched. This CDR3 is 14 amino acids long. This chain's CDR3 is CASSPGTGDYEQYF. For the CDR3, the DNA is TGTGCCAGCAGCCCCGGGACAGGGGACTACGAGCAGTACTTC.

This clone is deemed large (0.1 to 1%). V gene TRBV7-2 combines with J gene TRBJ1-2, with D possibly matching TRBD1 (6 bases). In germline, CDR1 is SGHTA, CDR2 FQGNSA. The CDR3 has 14 residues. Trimming took 2 bases from V and 5 from J, leaving 12 bases between them. The CDR3 region has the DNA TGTGCCAGCAGCTTATACGGGACACCTTATGGCTACACCTTC. This encodes CASSLYGTPYGYTF. Drawing the rest from reference TRBV7-2 and TRBJ1-2, the complete variable domain is GAGVSQSPSNKVTEKGKDVELRCDPISGHTALYWYRQSLGQGLEFLIYFQGNSAPDKSGLPSDRFSAERTGGSVSTLTIQRTQQEDSAVYLCASSLYGTPYGYTFGSGTRLTVV.

CDR3 sequence: CASSLGTSGGYNEQFF. In DNA form, the CDR3 reads TGTGCCAGCAGTCTCGGGACTAGCGGGGGATACAATGAGCAGTTCTTC. The chain is built from TRBV27 and TRBJ2-1, with TRBD2 matching over 14 bases. The CDR3 covers 16 residues. V shed 5 bases, J shed 4 bases, and the junction held 4 bases outside the gene matches. Germline CDR1 and CDR2: MNHEY and SMNVEV (reference sequence).

The chain employs TRBV27 and TRBJ1-1; tentative D call: TRBD1 (6 bases). The CDR3 runs 14 residues. Deletions cut 2 bases from V and 3 bases from J, with 10 bases between. In germline, CDR1 is MNHEY, CDR2 SMNVEV (reference sequence). The CDR3 DNA reads as TGTGCCAGCAGTTTAGAGCCAGGGGACACTGAAGCTTTCTTT. Its translation: CASSLEPGDTEAFF.